The 4 T cell receptor beta chains in this list originate from one sample, sequenced in a study of T cell responses to AZD1222 COVID-19 vaccine. Method: immunoSEQ multiplex PCR; TCRdb's copy keeps in-frame clones and lacks some. The table includes over 130,000 clones, roughly 90% detected once. Sequenced material: peripheral blood, taken 28 days after the second AZD1222 dose. The receptor set was obtained from an adult who received the AZD1222 COVID-19 vaccine.

This clone came up once. The chain recombines TRBV28 with TRBJ1-2; D unclear. The length of the CDR3 is 16 residues. CDR1 is MDHEN and CDR2 is SYDVKM in the germline V gene. Trimming took 3 bases from V and 0 from J, leaving 14 bases between them. The CDR3 sequence: CASSLSRQPANYGYTF. The DNA of the CDR3 is TGTGCCAGCAGTTTGTCCCGGCAGCCGGCTAACTATGGCTACACCTTC.

This sequence joins TRBV4-3 and TRBJ1-4; 8 bases line up with TRBD1. J lost 3 bases, V lost 4 bases, and 4 bases had no gene match. The CDR3 is 15 amino acids. CDR1 LGHNA and CDR2 YSLEER come from the germline V gene. The CDR3 sequence is CASSLTGGANEKLFF. Here the CDR3 DNA reads TGCGCCAGCAGCCTTACAGGGGGTGCTAATGAAAAACTGTTTTTT.

This chain connects TRBV7-2 to TRBJ1-6; weak D call: TRBD1 (5 bases). The CDR3 consists of 16 residues. Germline CDR1 SGHTA, CDR2 FQGNSA. The V end was cut by 7 bases, the J end by 6 bases, with 19 bases between. The DNA of the CDR3 is TGTGCCAGCACGAAACAGGTGGGGGTCGCTAATTCACCCCTCCACTTT. Translated, it gives CASTKQVGVANSPLHF.

This clone was counted once. The CDR3 region is CASSQDLLRDPSQHF. CDR3 DNA: TGCGCCAGCAGCCAAGATCTGCTTAGGGACCCGTCCCAGCATTTT. The chain recombines TRBV4-3 with TRBJ1-5, with D possibly being TRBD1 (5 bases). Trimming pared 0 bases from V and 11 bases from J, leaving 17 bases between. The CDR3 has 15 amino acids. From germline, CDR1 is LGHNA and CDR2 YSLEER.